What follows are 23 T cell receptor beta chains derived from one specimen sequenced in a study of shared T cell receptors in the human thymus. TCRdb keeps only in-frame clones here, not all; method: immunoSEQ multiplex PCR. This sample has over 60,000 clones; about 96% occur once, and the top ten carry 0.033%. Material for sequencing was thymocytes. The receptor set was obtained from a human donor.

There are a few counts of this clone. The chain uses TRBV4-1 and TRBJ1-5; no definite D call. With 1 base removed from V and 3 bases from J, the gap between germline ends came to 13 bases. Germline loops: CDR1 MGHRA, CDR2 YSYEKL. The CDR3 is 16 residues long. The chain's CDR3 is CASSQADRQVNQPQHF. CDR3 coding DNA: TGCGCCAGCAGCCAAGCGGATCGGCAGGTCAATCAGCCCCAGCATTTT.

This chain connects TRBV4-1 to TRBJ2-1, with TRBD1 as a possible D gene (6 bases). Germline V gene sequence: CDR1 MGHRA, CDR2 YSYEKL. Trimming took off 1 base at V and 8 bases at J, with 15 bases between the two ends. The CDR3 loop spans 15 amino acids. The CDR3 region has the DNA TGCGCCAGCAGCCAAGTCTACAGGGAGCGCGATGAGCAGTTCTTC. Its translation: CASSQVYRERDEQFF.

This chain joins TRBV30 and TRBJ2-7, with 10 positions matching TRBD2. This CDR3 is 18 amino acids long. Trimming at V came to 2 bases and at J to 2 bases, leaving 15 bases not matched to a gene. The germline gives CDR1 GTSNPN, CDR2 SVGIG (reference sequence). The CDR3 sequence: CAWSFLKASGGAAYEQYF. The CDR3 DNA follows: TGTGCCTGGAGTTTCCTTAAGGCGAGCGGGGGGGCCGCCTACGAGCAGTACTTC.

This chain uses TRBV7-6 with TRBJ2-1; D is uncertain. V lost 10 bases, J lost 5 bases, and 21 bases lay in between. Germline values: CDR1 SGHVS, CDR2 FNYEAQ. The CDR3 is made up of 15 amino acids. The CDR3 region has the DNA TGTGCCACCAGAGCCAGCGAGCAGAGCGACAATGAGCAGTTCTTC. Protein product: CATRASEQSDNEQFF.

The V call is TRBV4-3, the J call TRBJ2-1, with D tentatively TRBD2 (6 bases). The CDR3 has 16 amino acids. The germline V and J ends were trimmed by 5 bases and 4 bases, with 18 bases remaining between them. Looked up from germline, CDR1 is LGHNA and CDR2 is YSLEER. The CDR3 sequence is CASSGRDLRVYNEQFF. DNA for the CDR3: TGCGCCAGCAGCGGGCGGGACCTCCGGGTTTACAATGAGCAGTTCTTC.

The V gene is TRBV15, the J gene TRBJ2-7; D gene ambiguous. The CDR3 spans 13 residues. The germline V gene has CDR1 LNHNV and CDR2 YYDKDF (reference sequence). V shed 3 bases and J shed 4 bases, with 10 bases lying between them. This chain's CDR3 is CATSRGFGYEQYF. CDR3 bases: TGTGCCACCAGCAGGGGATTCGGGTACGAGCAGTACTTC.

The chain recombines TRBV7-9 with TRBJ2-7, with 9 bases matching TRBD1. Germline values: CDR1 SEHNR, CDR2 FQNEAQ (reference sequence). The CDR3 has 16 residues. Trimming cost V 5 bases and J 3 bases; bases outside gene matches: 11. In DNA, the CDR3 is TGTGCCAGCAGCCCTAACTCCGGGACAGGGCACTACGAGCAGTACTTC. As protein: CASSPNSGTGHYEQYF.

The chain recombines TRBV5-1 with TRBJ1-5; D unclear. Trimming shortened V by 1 base and J by 0 bases, and 14 bases separated the two germline ends. Germline V gene sequence: CDR1 SGHRS, CDR2 YFSETQ. There are 17 residues in the CDR3. The CDR3 sequence: CASSLLPNAYSNQPQHF. Here the CDR3 DNA reads TGCGCCAGCAGCTTGCTCCCGAACGCATATAGCAATCAGCCCCAGCATTTT.

The chain employs TRBV30 and TRBJ1-5, with D possibly TRBD1 on 6 matching bases. This CDR3 is built from 17 residues. Germline loops: CDR1 GTSNPN, CDR2 SVGIG (reference sequence). V was cut by 0 bases and J by 3 bases, with 18 bases left in between. This CDR3 is CAWSVLGGARSNQPQHF. In DNA, the CDR3 is TGTGCCTGGAGTGTTTTGGGGGGGGCCCGATCCAATCAGCCCCAGCATTTT.

The V call is TRBV27, the J call TRBJ1-1; D uncertain. The CDR3 sequence is 17 residues long. V was trimmed by 6 bases and J by 3 bases, leaving 23 bases between them. Germline values: CDR1 MNHEY, CDR2 SMNVEV (reference sequence). This chain's CDR3 is CASSRTFGVARYTEAFF. In nucleotides, the CDR3 is TGTGCCAGCAGCCGTACTTTTGGGGTGGCGAGGTACACTGAAGCTTTCTTT.

This clone has a single count. The rearrangement uses TRBV28 and TRBJ2-5; D may correspond to TRBD1 or TRBD2 (5 bases each). The CDR3 is 15 amino acids. From germline, CDR1 is MDHEN and CDR2 SYDVKM. Trimming stripped 5 bases from V and 2 bases from J, with 15 bases between. The CDR3 DNA sequence: TGTGCCAGCAGTATAGCGACAGCGATACAAGAGACCCAGTACTTC. Translating it yields CASSIATAIQETQYF. Full variable domain (outside the CDR3, taken from reference TRBV28 and TRBJ2-5): DVKVTQSSRYLVKRTGEKVFLECVQDMDHENMFWYRQDPGLGLRLIYFSYDVKMKEKGDIPEGYSVSREKKERFSLILESASTNQTSMYLCASSIATAIQETQYFGPGTRLLVL.

In its sample, this clone was seen once. This sequence joins TRBV27 and TRBJ2-7; D is unresolved. Germline-derived CDR1 and CDR2 are MNHEY and SMNVEV (reference sequence). V lost 4 bases and J lost 0, with 13 bases in between. CDR3 length equals 15 residues. CDR3 in amino acids: CASSSMGMGSYEQYF. The CDR3 DNA follows: TGTGCCAGCAGTTCTATGGGGATGGGCTCCTACGAGCAGTACTTC.

This clone has only one observation. The rearrangement links TRBV27 to TRBJ2-7; 7 nucleotides agree with TRBD1. J was trimmed by 0 bases and V by 2 bases; bases with no gene match: 13. Germline CDR1 reads MNHEY; CDR2 reads SMNVEV (reference sequence). The CDR3 is made up of 18 amino acids. The CDR3 sequence: CASSLTPHDRAYSYEQYF. CDR3 DNA: TGTGCCAGCAGTTTAACCCCCCACGACAGGGCCTACTCCTACGAGCAGTACTTC.

V usage is TRBV6-1 and J usage is TRBJ2-7, with a weak D call TRBD2 (5 bases). Germline V lookup: CDR1 MNHNS, CDR2 SASEGT. Trimming pared 7 bases from V and 2 bases from J, leaving 12 bases between. CDR3 length: 13 residues. CDR3 residues: CASKRKAAYEQYF. The CDR3 nucleotides read TGTGCCAGCAAAAGGAAAGCGGCCTACGAGCAGTACTTC.

The V call is TRBV7-9, the J call TRBJ1-1; D is undetermined. V gave up 5 bases and J gave up 4 bases, with 29 bases separating them. The V gene's germline CDR1 is SEHNR and CDR2 FQNEAQ (reference sequence). The CDR3 is 19 amino acids. CDR3 nucleotides: TGTGCCAGCAGCACTCATCCGGGCGGACCCCATTCCCCTAGCACTGAAGCTTTCTTT. Translated: CASSTHPGGPHSPSTEAFF.

The chain has TRBV4-2 and TRBJ1-5; 8 bases fit TRBD1. Germline V gene sequence: CDR1 LGHNA, CDR2 YNFKEQ. With V trimmed by 0 bases and J by 0 bases, 22 bases remained unmatched. CDR3 size: 23 residues. The CDR3 is CASSQDSGQVPYYSRGSNQPQHF. As DNA, the CDR3 is TGTGCCAGCAGCCAAGATTCGGGACAGGTTCCCTACTATTCTAGAGGTAGCAATCAGCCCCAGCATTTT.

The rearrangement uses TRBV6-5 and TRBJ1-6; TRBD1 might be the D (6 bases). The CDR3 covers 16 residues. V gave up 4 bases and J gave up 8 bases, with 18 bases separating them. Germline CDR1 MNHEY, CDR2 SVGAGI. CDR3 in amino acids: CASSSRTERGDSPLHF. The CDR3 bases are TGTGCCAGCAGTTCCCGGACAGAAAGAGGGGATTCACCCCTCCACTTT.

The chain uses TRBV4-3 and TRBJ1-5, with 7 positions matching TRBD1. The junction had 13 bases not matched to a gene; V was cut back by 1 base and J by 4 bases. Germline loops: CDR1 LGHNA, CDR2 YSLEER. The CDR3 sequence is 18 residues long. For the CDR3, the DNA is TGCGCCAGCAGCCAAGCCCACTCAGGGGGATCTGCAAATCAGCCCCAGCATTTT. This sequence encodes CASSQAHSGGSANQPQHF.

The chain couples TRBV11-3 to TRBJ1-1; unclear D gene. Trimming removed 6 bases from V and 1 base from J, with 9 bases in between. The CDR3 has 13 amino acids. CDR1 is SGHNT, CDR2 YENEEA, per germline. CDR3 DNA sequence: TGTGCCAGCAGGAGAGGGTCGAACACTGAAGCTTTCTTT. Protein: CASRRGSNTEAFF.

The chain joins TRBV5-4 to TRBJ1-2, with 9 nucleotides matching TRBD1. The J segment lost 4 bases and the V segment lost 5 bases, leaving 9 bases of the junction unmatched. Germline V gene lookup returns CDR1 SGHNT and CDR2 YYREEE (reference sequence). This CDR3 contains 15 residues. The CDR3 DNA follows: TGTGCCAGCAGAAGGGACAGGGTCGGGGGCTATGGCTACACCTTC. It specifies CASRRDRVGGYGYTF.

This sequence joins TRBV30 and TRBJ1-6; no clear D. The CDR3 extends over 11 amino acids. CDR1 GTSNPN and CDR2 SVGIG come from the germline V gene (reference sequence). V was pared by 1 base and J by 10 bases, with 5 bases between. The CDR3 here is CAWSEPSPLHF. DNA for the CDR3: TGTGCCTGGAGTGAACCATCACCCCTCCACTTT. Together with reference TRBV30 and TRBJ1-6, the CDR3 gives the full variable domain: SQTIHQWPATLVQPVGSPLSLECTVEGTSNPNLYWYRQAAGRGLQLLFYSVGIGQISSEVPQNLSASRPQDRQFILSSKKLLLSDSGFYLCAWSEPSPLHFGNGTRLTVT.

V is TRBV10-2 and J is TRBJ2-2; 10 bases agree with TRBD1. Germline V CDR1 and CDR2: WSHSY, SAAADI. Trimming removed 6 bases from V and 3 bases from J; junction bases left unmatched: 13. The length of the CDR3 is 18 residues. This CDR3 is CASRDRDRGAVDTGELFF. Written as DNA, the CDR3 is TGCGCCAGCAGAGACCGGGACAGGGGCGCCGTGGACACCGGGGAGCTGTTTTTT.

The chain is built from TRBV2 and TRBJ2-3; TRBD2 agrees at 14 bases. The J segment lost 8 bases and the V segment lost 3 bases, leaving 7 bases of the junction unmatched. Germline V gene lookup returns CDR1 SNHLY and CDR2 FYNNEI. The CDR3 consists of 16 residues. CDR3 coding DNA: TGTGCCAGCAGTGACGGACTAGCGGGGGGTTACGTTACGCAGTATTTT. Translating gives CASSDGLAGGYVTQYF.